A single sample is the source of the 7 T cell receptor beta chains below, sequenced in a study of CD8+ T cells in alopecia areata. Specified treatment: oral pan-JAK inhibitor, 5-10 mg twice daily. Sequencing templates came from extracted RNA that was reverse transcribed into cDNA. Method: immunoSEQ multiplex PCR; TCRdb's copy keeps in-frame clones and lacks some. Of around 170,000 clones in the sample, approximately 51% were seen once. This material consisted of CD8+ T cells sorted from blood, taken at roughly week 53, from a patient treated with tofacitinib. The source is a human donor with alopecia areata.

A few counts support this clone. Its ends do not fully match the called genes, so a read error is possible. V usage is TRBV2 and J usage is TRBJ2-1, with D unresolved. The length of the CDR3 is 14 residues. The germline gives CDR1 SNHLY, CDR2 FYNNEI. CDR3 in DNA: TGTGCCAGCAGGGAAGGCCGGACGACCAATGAGCAGTTCTTC. Translated: CASREGRTTNEQFF.

The V gene is TRBV27, the J gene TRBJ1-6, with D tentatively TRBD1 (5 bases). The CDR3 consists of 15 residues. Germline-derived CDR1 and CDR2 are MNHEY and SMNVEV (reference sequence). Trimming removed 0 bases from V and 9 bases from J, with 12 bases in between. CDR3 sequence (DNA): TGTGCCAGCAGTTTATCGTCGACAGTTGGTTCACCCCTCCACTTT. This encodes CASSLSSTVGSPLHF.

This clone came up a few times. This sample includes further DNA sequences coding for the same CDR3. The chain joins TRBV15 to TRBJ2-3; D is uncertain. Germline V gene lookup returns CDR1 LNHNV and CDR2 YYDKDF (reference sequence). Between the trimmed V and J ends, which lost 5 bases and 0 bases, there was a span of 15 bases. The CDR3 length is 16 residues. The DNA of the CDR3 is TGTGCCACCAGCCACATAGGGCCCGCCAGCACAGATACGCAGTATTTT. Its translation: CATSHIGPASTDTQYF.

The chain combines TRBV5-6 with TRBJ2-2; 9 nucleotides agree with TRBD1. Per the germline V gene, CDR1 is SGHDT and CDR2 is YYEEEE. The trim removed 4 bases at V and 1 base at J, leaving 5 bases unmatched. The CDR3 contains 16 residues. Here the CDR3 reads CASSQMDRGNTGELFF. The CDR3 DNA follows: TGTGCCAGCAGCCAAATGGACAGGGGGAACACCGGGGAGCTGTTTTTT.

This rearrangement joins TRBV20-1 to TRBJ1-4; weak D call: TRBD1 (5 bases). This CDR3 is built from 9 residues. The germline CDR1 and CDR2 sequences are DFQATT and SNEGSKA (reference sequence). With 7 bases removed from V and 8 bases from J, the gap between germline ends came to 5 bases. CDR3 in amino acids: CSEGEKLFF. For the CDR3, the DNA is TGCAGTGAGGGGGAAAAACTGTTTTTT.

V gene TRBV27 combines with J gene TRBJ1-5; perhaps TRBD1 as D (5 bases). Per the germline V gene, CDR1 is MNHEY and CDR2 is SMNVEV (reference sequence). V lost 3 bases and J lost 2, with 5 bases in between. The CDR3 is made up of 13 amino acids. CDR3 in DNA: TGTGCCAGCAGTTTCAGGGGCAATCAGCCCCAGCATTTT. This sequence encodes CASSFRGNQPQHF.

The J gene is TRBJ2-7, the V gene TRBV5-1, with 9 bases fitting TRBD1. V was clipped by 0 bases and J by 3 bases; unmatched bases: 7. The CDR3 sequence is 16 residues long. CDR1 SGHRS and CDR2 YFSETQ come from the germline V gene. The CDR3 reads CASSLGMGQGVYEQYF. The CDR3 region has the DNA TGCGCCAGCAGCTTGGGTATGGGACAGGGCGTCTACGAGCAGTACTTC.